Following are 8 T cell receptor beta chains from one sample sequenced in a study of T cells in Graves' hyperthyroidism and ophthalmopathy. Researchers took RNA transcripts and amplified the TCR beta CDR3 regions from them. The HTBI set primed first-round TCR CDR3 RT-PCR. In TCRdb, the multiplex PCR reads were re-called with MiXCR into one record per CDR3 protein. The table records 700,000 or so distinct CDR3 sequences, roughly 15% of them present only once. Sequenced material: blood. The origin of the receptors is a young man with Graves' hyperthyroidism.

This clonotype was seen at least ten times. The J gene is TRBJ1-1, the V gene TRBV18; tentatively, D is TRBD1 (5 bases). Germline V CDR1 and CDR2: KGHSH, LQKENI. The V end lost 2 bases, the J end lost 4 bases, and 14 bases lay between the germline ends. CDR3 length equals 15 residues. The chain's CDR3 is CASSPSVQGSTEAFF. As DNA, the CDR3 is TGTGCCAGCTCACCATCGGTCCAGGGTTCCACTGAAGCTTTCTTT.

On this clonotype itself: A much larger clone differs by one base, so this may be a read error. The V and J genes are TRBV19 and TRBJ2-5; no firm D call. Germline V lookup: CDR1 LNHDA, CDR2 SQIVND (reference sequence). There are 15 residues in the CDR3. The CDR3 bases are TGTACCAGTAGTATATCCATCGGACGAGAAGAGACCCAGTACTTC. Translation gives CTSSISIGREETQYF.

This clonotype was detected many times. This chain connects TRBV2 to TRBJ2-7; TRBD2 matches at 10 bases. The length of the CDR3 is 15 residues. Trimming at V came to 1 base and at J to 3 bases, leaving 3 bases not matched to a gene. CDR1 and CDR2 from the germline V gene are SNHLY and FYNNEI. In DNA form, the CDR3 reads TGTGCCAGCAGTGAAGGCGGACTAGCGGTCTACGAGCAGTACTTC. This sequence encodes CASSEGGLAVYEQYF.

The chain combines TRBV20-1 with TRBJ2-5; TRBD1 aligns across 8 bases. Trimming took 0 bases from V and 5 from J; bases not matched to a gene: 8. Germline V gene sequence: CDR1 DFQATT, CDR2 SNEGSKA (reference sequence). The CDR3 is 15 residues long. For the CDR3, the DNA is TGCAGTGCTAGAGATCTTGGCAGGGGGCTGGAGACCCAGTACTTC. This translates into CSARDLGRGLETQYF.

The sample holds many counts of this clonotype. The J gene is TRBJ2-7, the V gene TRBV29-1; 8 nucleotides agree with TRBD1. Germline V CDR1 and CDR2: SQVTM, ANQGSEA. Trimming removed 0 bases from V and 2 bases from J; junction bases left unmatched: 3. The length of the CDR3 is 14 residues. CDR3: CSVEEDREPYEQYF. The CDR3 DNA follows: TGCAGCGTTGAAGAGGACAGGGAACCCTACGAGCAGTACTTC.

The genes are TRBV25-1 and TRBJ2-3; TRBD2 agrees at 8 bases. The V gene's germline CDR1 is MGHDK and CDR2 SYGVNS. The CDR3 totals 14 residues. V dropped 5 bases and J dropped 3; count of bases not matched to a gene: 4. CDR3 sequence (DNA): TGTGCCAGCAGTCATAGCGGGATGACAGATACGCAGTATTTT. Protein sequence: CASSHSGMTDTQYF.

This clonotype was seen repeatedly, ten times or more. This rearrangement joins TRBV7-9 to TRBJ1-1; no clear D gene. V lost 3 bases, J lost 3 bases, and 5 bases lay in between. The CDR3 consists of 12 residues. Germline V gene lookup returns CDR1 SEHNR and CDR2 FQNEAQ (reference sequence). This CDR3 is CASSFGYTEAFF. The CDR3 DNA reads TGTGCCAGCAGCTTTGGGTACACTGAAGCTTTCTTT.

The chain joins TRBV7-3 to TRBJ2-5; D not certain. V was cut by 0 bases and J by 3 bases, with 8 bases left in between. The CDR3 covers 14 residues. Germline values: CDR1 SGHTA, CDR2 FQGTGA. The CDR3 DNA reads TGTGCCAGCAGCTTAACGCCGCTAGAAGAGACCCAGTACTTC. This codes for CASSLTPLEETQYF.